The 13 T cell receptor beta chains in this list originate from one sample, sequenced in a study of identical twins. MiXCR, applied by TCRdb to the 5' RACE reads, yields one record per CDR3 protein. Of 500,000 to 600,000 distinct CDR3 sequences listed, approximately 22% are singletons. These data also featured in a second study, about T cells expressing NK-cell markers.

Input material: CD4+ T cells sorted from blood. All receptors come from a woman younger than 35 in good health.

CDR3 in DNA: TGTGCCAGCAGCTTGAGCGGAAACTCCTACGAGCAGTACTTC. Protein product: CASSLSGNSYEQYF. The chain has TRBV5-5 and TRBJ2-7, with a possible D match to TRBD2 (5 bases). Per germline, CDR1 SGHKS and CDR2 YYEKEE (reference sequence). The V end lost 1 base, the J end lost 0 bases, and 8 bases lay between the germline ends. The CDR3 totals 14 residues.

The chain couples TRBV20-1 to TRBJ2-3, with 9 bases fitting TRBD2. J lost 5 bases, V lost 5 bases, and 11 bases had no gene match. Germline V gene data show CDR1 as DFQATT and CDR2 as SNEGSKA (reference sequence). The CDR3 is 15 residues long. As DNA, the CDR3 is TGCAGTGCTCGGGCGGTAGCGGGGGTCGGAGATACGCAGTATTTT. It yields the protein CSARAVAGVGDTQYF.

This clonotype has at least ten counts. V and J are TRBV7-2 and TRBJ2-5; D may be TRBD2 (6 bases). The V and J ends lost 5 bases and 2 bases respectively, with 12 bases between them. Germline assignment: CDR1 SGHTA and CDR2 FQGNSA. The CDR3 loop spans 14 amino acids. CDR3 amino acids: CASSPRTKQETQYF. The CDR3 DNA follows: TGTGCCAGCAGCCCCCGGACTAAACAAGAGACCCAGTACTTC.

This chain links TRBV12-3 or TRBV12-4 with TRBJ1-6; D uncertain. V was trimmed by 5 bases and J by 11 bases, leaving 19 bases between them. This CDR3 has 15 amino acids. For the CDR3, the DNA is TGTGCCAGCAGTGGACGTCCGGCCCCATTGACACCCCTCCACTTT. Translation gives CASSGRPAPLTPLHF.

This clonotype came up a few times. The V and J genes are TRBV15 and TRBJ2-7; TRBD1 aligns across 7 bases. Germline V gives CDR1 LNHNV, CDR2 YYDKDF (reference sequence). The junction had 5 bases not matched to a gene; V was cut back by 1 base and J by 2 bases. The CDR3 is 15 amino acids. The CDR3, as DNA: TGTGCCACCAGCAGAGGGGACAGAGAACCCTACGAGCAGTACTTC. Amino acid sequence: CATSRGDREPYEQYF.

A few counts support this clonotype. The CDR3 DNA is TGCAGCGTTCTGGACTACTACCTCCAAGAGACCCAGTACTTC. It yields the protein CSVLDYYLQETQYF. The V and J genes are TRBV29-1 and TRBJ2-5, with D maybe TRBD2 (6 bases). The V end was cut by 5 bases, the J end by 1 base, with 14 bases between. Germline CDR1 is SQVTM and CDR2 is ANQGSEA. The CDR3 contains 14 residues.

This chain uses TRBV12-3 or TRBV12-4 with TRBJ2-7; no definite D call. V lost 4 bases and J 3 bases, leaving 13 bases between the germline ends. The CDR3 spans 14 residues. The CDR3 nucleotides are TGTGCCAGCAGTTCCGGACCCCTTTACTACGAGCAGTACTTC. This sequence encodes CASSSGPLYYEQYF.

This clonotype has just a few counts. The CDR3 nucleotides are TGTGCCAGCCGCGGAGACTCGGGCAATGAGCAGTTCTTC. Protein product: CASRGDSGNEQFF. V is TRBV18 and J is TRBJ2-1; D uncertain. Germline V gene sequence: CDR1 KGHSH, CDR2 LQKENI. The V end lost 8 bases, the J end lost 6 bases, and 14 bases lay between the germline ends. CDR3 length: 13 amino acids. Looking up the rest from reference TRBV18 and TRBJ2-1 gives the full variable domain: NAGVMQNPRHLVRRRGQEARLRCSPMKGHSHVYWYRQLPEEGLKFMVYLQKENIIDESGMPKERFSAEFPKEGPSILRIQQVVRGDSAAYFCASRGDSGNEQFFGPGTRLTVL.

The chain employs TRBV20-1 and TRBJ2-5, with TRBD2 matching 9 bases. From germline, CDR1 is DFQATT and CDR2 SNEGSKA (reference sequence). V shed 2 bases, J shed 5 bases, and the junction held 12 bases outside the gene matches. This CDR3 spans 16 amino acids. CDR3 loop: CSARPSGSGGWETQYF. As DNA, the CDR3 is TGCAGTGCTAGACCCAGCGGGAGCGGGGGGTGGGAGACCCAGTACTTC.

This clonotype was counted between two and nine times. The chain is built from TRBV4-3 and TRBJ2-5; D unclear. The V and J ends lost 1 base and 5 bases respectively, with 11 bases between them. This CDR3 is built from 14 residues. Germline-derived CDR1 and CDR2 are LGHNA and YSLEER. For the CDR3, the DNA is TGCGCCAGCAGCCAAGGGGCAGAAGTGGAGACCCAGTACTTC. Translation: CASSQGAEVETQYF.

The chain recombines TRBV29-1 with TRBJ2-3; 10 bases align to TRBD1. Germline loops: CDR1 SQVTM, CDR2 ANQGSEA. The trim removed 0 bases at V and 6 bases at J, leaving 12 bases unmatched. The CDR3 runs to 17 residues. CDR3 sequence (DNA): TGCAGCGTTGAAGATCTTATGAGACAGGGGGCAACGGATACGCAGTATTTT. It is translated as CSVEDLMRQGATDTQYF.

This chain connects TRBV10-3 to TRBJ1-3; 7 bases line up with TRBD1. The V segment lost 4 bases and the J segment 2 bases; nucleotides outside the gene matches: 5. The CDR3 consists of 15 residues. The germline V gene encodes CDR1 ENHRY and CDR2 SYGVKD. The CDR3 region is CAISGIQGTGNTIYF. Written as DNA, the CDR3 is TGTGCCATCAGTGGTATACAGGGGACTGGAAACACCATATATTTT.

This chain's CDR3 is CASSLEQGKGYGYTF. The CDR3 DNA reads TGCGCCAGCAGCTTGGAACAGGGGAAGGGCTATGGCTACACCTTC. The rearrangement links TRBV5-1 to TRBJ1-2, with 7 bases fitting TRBD1. The CDR3 is 15 amino acids. The germline V gene has CDR1 SGHRS and CDR2 YFSETQ. V dropped 0 bases and J dropped 4; count of bases not matched to a gene: 6.